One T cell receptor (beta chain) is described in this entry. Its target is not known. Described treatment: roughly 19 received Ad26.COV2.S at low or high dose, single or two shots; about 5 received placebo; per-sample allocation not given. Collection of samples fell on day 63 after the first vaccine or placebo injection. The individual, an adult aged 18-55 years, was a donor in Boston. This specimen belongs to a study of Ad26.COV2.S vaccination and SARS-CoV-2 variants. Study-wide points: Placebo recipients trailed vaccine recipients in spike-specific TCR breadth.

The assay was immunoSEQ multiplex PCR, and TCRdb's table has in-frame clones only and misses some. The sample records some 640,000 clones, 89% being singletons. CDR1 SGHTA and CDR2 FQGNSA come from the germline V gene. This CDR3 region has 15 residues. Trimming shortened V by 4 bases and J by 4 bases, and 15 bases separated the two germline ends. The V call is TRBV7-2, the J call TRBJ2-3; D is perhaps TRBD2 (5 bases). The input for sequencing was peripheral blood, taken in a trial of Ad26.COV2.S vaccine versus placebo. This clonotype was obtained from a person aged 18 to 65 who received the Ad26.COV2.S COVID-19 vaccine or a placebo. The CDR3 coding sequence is TGTGCCAGCAGCTCTACTAGTGGTCCGGCAGATACGCAGTATTTT. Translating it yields CASSSTSGPADTQYF.